A selection of T cell receptor beta chains follows, all from one sample in a study of cytomegalovirus exposure and HLA in healthy donors. Using immunoSEQ multiplex PCR, the repertoire was profiled, and TCRdb retains in-frame clones only, with some absent. The table has around 150,000 clones, around three fifths seen once. The sequenced sample was PBMCs. Receptors were obtained from a woman in her thirties in good health and CMV-seropositive. The CDR3 runs from the conserved cysteine through the conserved F or W. Each record gives: clone size, CDR3 length, V gene, D gene, J gene, CDR3 DNA, CDR3 protein. The D gene is left open where the match is weak. The listing skips clone size in some rows; elsewhere it reads once, few, many or a size class.

clone size: few; CDR3 length: 13; V gene: TRBV29-1; D gene: TRBD1; J gene: TRBJ1-2; CDR3 DNA: TGCAGCGTTGAGGAAAGGGACAGGTCTGGCTACACCTTC; CDR3 protein: CSVEERDRSGYTF
clone size: few; CDR3 length: 13; V gene: TRBV19; D gene: .; J gene: TRBJ1-3; CDR3 DNA: TGTGCCAGTAGCCCCTCCTCTGGAAACACCATATATTTT; CDR3 protein: CASSPSSGNTIYF
clone size: few; CDR3 length: 14; V gene: TRBV5-1; D gene: TRBD1; J gene: TRBJ1-2; CDR3 DNA: TGCGCCAGCAGCTTGGGGACAGGGAGCTATGGCTACACCTTC; CDR3 protein: CASSLGTGSYGYTF
clone size: .; CDR3 length: 14; V gene: TRBV28; D gene: .; J gene: TRBJ1-1; CDR3 DNA: TGTGCCAGCAGTTGGGGGCACAGGGACACTGAAGCTTTCTTT; CDR3 protein: CASSWGHRDTEAFF
clone size: .; CDR3 length: 17; V gene: TRBV18; D gene: TRBD2; J gene: TRBJ2-3; CDR3 DNA: TGTGCCAGCTCACCTGGGACTAGCGGGACCTACACAGATACGCAGTATTTT; CDR3 protein: CASSPGTSGTYTDTQYF
clone size: .; CDR3 length: 15; V gene: TRBV7-5; D gene: .; J gene: TRBJ1-5; CDR3 DNA: TGTGTCAGAAGCTTTCCCACGAGCGCTTATCAGCCCCAGCATTTT; CDR3 protein: CVRSFPTSAYQPQHF
clone size: .; CDR3 length: 13; V gene: TRBV9; D gene: .; J gene: TRBJ2-5; CDR3 DNA: TGTGCCAGCAGCCCCACAGGATGGGAGACCCAGTACTTC; CDR3 protein: CASSPTGWETQYF
clone size: .; CDR3 length: 16; V gene: TRBV14; D gene: TRBD2; J gene: TRBJ2-7; CDR3 DNA: TGTGCCAGCAGCCAAGGTGGGGCGGGAGGAACCTACGAGCAGTACTTC; CDR3 protein: CASSQGGAGGTYEQYF
clone size: few; CDR3 length: 15; V gene: TRBV10-3; D gene: TRBD2; J gene: TRBJ2-3; CDR3 DNA: TGTGCCATCGGCTTCCCGGGAGGGAGGACAGATACGCAGTATTTT; CDR3 protein: CAIGFPGGRTDTQYF
clone size: .; CDR3 length: 12; V gene: TRBV4-1; D gene: .; J gene: TRBJ2-3; CDR3 DNA: TGCGCCAGCAAGCCAAGCACAGATACGCAGTATTTT; CDR3 protein: CASKPSTDTQYF
clone size: .; CDR3 length: 15; V gene: TRBV4-1; D gene: TRBD2; J gene: TRBJ2-5; CDR3 DNA: TGCGCCAGCAGCCAAGGGACTAGCGGGATTGAGACCCAGTACTTC; CDR3 protein: CASSQGTSGIETQYF
clone size: .; CDR3 length: 14; V gene: TRBV4-2; D gene: .; J gene: TRBJ1-3; CDR3 DNA: TGTGCCAGCAGCCAAACCCTTACAGGGCCCACCATATATTTT; CDR3 protein: CASSQTLTGPTIYF
clone size: .; CDR3 length: 14; V gene: TRBV4-1; D gene: TRBD1; J gene: TRBJ1-2; CDR3 DNA: TGCGCCAGCAGCCAGGATACAGGGGGTCTCGGCTACACCTTC; CDR3 protein: CASSQDTGGLGYTF
clone size: .; CDR3 length: 13; V gene: TRBV25-1; D gene: .; J gene: TRBJ2-7; CDR3 DNA: TGTGCCAGCAGTGAGGGGGCCCCCTACGAGCAGTACTTC; CDR3 protein: CASSEGAPYEQYF
clone size: .; CDR3 length: 15; V gene: TRBV13; D gene: TRBD2; J gene: TRBJ2-1; CDR3 DNA: TGTGCCAGCAGCTTACCCTCTAGCGGGAGAAATGAGCAGTTCTTC; CDR3 protein: CASSLPSSGRNEQFF
clone size: .; CDR3 length: 13; V gene: TRBV6-5; D gene: .; J gene: TRBJ2-7; CDR3 DNA: TGTGCCAGCAGAAGACACAGGGACTACGAGCAGTACTTC; CDR3 protein: CASRRHRDYEQYF
clone size: .; CDR3 length: 13; V gene: TRBV6-5; D gene: .; J gene: TRBJ1-1; CDR3 DNA: TGTGCCAGCAGTTGGACTGAGGGCACTGAAGCTTTCTTT; CDR3 protein: CASSWTEGTEAFF
clone size: .; CDR3 length: 11; V gene: TRBV23-1; D gene: .; J gene: TRBJ1-2; CDR3 DNA: TGCGCCAGCACCAAGAGGAACGGCTACACCTTC; CDR3 protein: CASTKRNGYTF
clone size: .; CDR3 length: 13; V gene: TRBV7-9; D gene: TRBD2; J gene: TRBJ2-7; CDR3 DNA: TGTGCCAGCGGACTAGCGGCCATCTACGAGCAGTACTTC; CDR3 protein: CASGLAAIYEQYF
clone size: .; CDR3 length: 14; V gene: TRBV5-1; D gene: TRBD1; J gene: TRBJ1-2; CDR3 DNA: TGCGCCAGCAGCCCCTCAGGACAGGGCTATGGCTACACCTTC; CDR3 protein: CASSPSGQGYGYTF
clone size: .; CDR3 length: 14; V gene: TRBV30; D gene: .; J gene: TRBJ1-2; CDR3 DNA: TGTGCCTGGAGTGTACAAGGACACGGCTATGGCTACACCTTC; CDR3 protein: CAWSVQGHGYGYTF
clone size: .; CDR3 length: 17; V gene: TRBV19; D gene: .; J gene: TRBJ1-5; CDR3 DNA: TGTGCCAGTAGTACTACCGCCTCGGGAGGGAGCAATCAGCCCCAGCATTTT; CDR3 protein: CASSTTASGGSNQPQHF
clone size: .; CDR3 length: 15; V gene: TRBV14; D gene: .; J gene: TRBJ2-5; CDR3 DNA: TGTGCCAGCAGCCAAGAAGAAGAGGGTCGGGAGACCCAGTACTTC; CDR3 protein: CASSQEEEGRETQYF
clone size: .; CDR3 length: 13; V gene: TRBV5-3; D gene: TRBD1; J gene: TRBJ2-7; CDR3 DNA: TGTGCCAGAAGCTTCTCGGACAGGGACGAGCAGTACTTC; CDR3 protein: CARSFSDRDEQYF
clone size: .; CDR3 length: 18; V gene: TRBV7-2; D gene: TRBD2; J gene: TRBJ2-1; CDR3 DNA: TGTGCCAGCAGCTCCTCCCCAAGGGGCGGGAGGAGTTACAATGAGCAGTTCTTC; CDR3 protein: CASSSSPRGGRSYNEQFF
clone size: .; CDR3 length: 13; V gene: TRBV7-9; D gene: TRBD1; J gene: TRBJ2-7; CDR3 DNA: TGTGCCAGCAGCTTCCAGGGGGCCTACGAGCAGTACTTC; CDR3 protein: CASSFQGAYEQYF
clone size: few; CDR3 length: 15; V gene: TRBV4-1; D gene: .; J gene: TRBJ2-7; CDR3 DNA: TGCGCCAGCAGCCAAGAACCGGGGGAGTCCATCGAGCAGTACTTC; CDR3 protein: CASSQEPGESIEQYF
clone size: .; CDR3 length: 14; V gene: TRBV10-1; D gene: .; J gene: TRBJ1-2; CDR3 DNA: TGCGCCAGCAGTGAGGAGAACAGATACTATGGCTACACCTTC; CDR3 protein: CASSEENRYYGYTF
clone size: few; CDR3 length: 15; V gene: TRBV5-1; D gene: TRBD1; J gene: TRBJ2-1; CDR3 DNA: TGCGCCAGCAGCTTGGGAGGGGGCGCCTACAATGAGCAGTTCTTC; CDR3 protein: CASSLGGGAYNEQFF
clone size: few; CDR3 length: 14; V gene: TRBV19; D gene: .; J gene: TRBJ2-3; CDR3 DNA: TGTGCCAGTAGTATACGAGGGATGACAGATACGCAGTATTTT; CDR3 protein: CASSIRGMTDTQYF
clone size: .; CDR3 length: 16; V gene: TRBV5-1; D gene: TRBD1; J gene: TRBJ2-1; CDR3 DNA: TGCGCCAGCAGCCGTCTTGGACAGGGTACCTACAATGAGCAGTTCTTC; CDR3 protein: CASSRLGQGTYNEQFF
clone size: .; CDR3 length: 13; V gene: TRBV5-4; D gene: .; J gene: TRBJ2-7; CDR3 DNA: TGTGCCAGCAGCTTGGATCAGGGTACAGGGCAGTACTTC; CDR3 protein: CASSLDQGTGQYF
clone size: .; CDR3 length: 14; V gene: TRBV10-3; D gene: .; J gene: TRBJ1-2; CDR3 DNA: TGTGCCATCAGTGAGTCTGGCATCTCCTATGGCTACACCTTC; CDR3 protein: CAISESGISYGYTF
clone size: .; CDR3 length: 14; V gene: TRBV5-1; D gene: TRBD1; J gene: TRBJ1-4; CDR3 DNA: TGCGCCAGCAGCTTTGCAGGGGGCAATGAAAAACTGTTTTTT; CDR3 protein: CASSFAGGNEKLFF
clone size: .; CDR3 length: 17; V gene: TRBV6-1; D gene: .; J gene: TRBJ2-3; CDR3 DNA: TGTGCCAGCAGTGAAGTTCGGACAGCATCTAGCACAGATACGCAGTATTTT; CDR3 protein: CASSEVRTASSTDTQYF
clone size: .; CDR3 length: 16; V gene: TRBV5-1; D gene: TRBD2; J gene: TRBJ2-7; CDR3 DNA: TGCGCCAGCAGCACTATAGCGGGGCTGAGCTCCTACGAGCAGTACTTC; CDR3 protein: CASSTIAGLSSYEQYF
clone size: .; CDR3 length: 14; V gene: TRBV28; D gene: .; J gene: TRBJ2-1; CDR3 DNA: TGTGCCAGCAGTCGTAGCGGCATCTACAATGAGCAGTTCTTC; CDR3 protein: CASSRSGIYNEQFF
clone size: .; CDR3 length: 16; V gene: TRBV13; D gene: TRBD1; J gene: TRBJ1-6; CDR3 DNA: TGTGCCAGCCGTGAACAGGGGCGCGGAGGAGGGTCACCCCTCCACTTT; CDR3 protein: CASREQGRGGGSPLHF
clone size: .; CDR3 length: 12; V gene: TRBV27; D gene: .; J gene: TRBJ1-2; CDR3 DNA: TGTGCCAGCCGAGATGGGCGAAGGGGCTACACCTTC; CDR3 protein: CASRDGRRGYTF
clone size: .; CDR3 length: 15; V gene: TRBV6-5; D gene: TRBD1; J gene: TRBJ2-5; CDR3 DNA: TGTGCCAGCAGTTATCGTAGACAGGGCCAAGAGACCCAGTACTTC; CDR3 protein: CASSYRRQGQETQYF
clone size: .; CDR3 length: 18; V gene: TRBV5-4; D gene: TRBD2; J gene: TRBJ2-7; CDR3 DNA: TGTGCCAGCAGCCGACAGGCATCGACTAGCGGGAGAACTCACGAGCAGTACTTC; CDR3 protein: CASSRQASTSGRTHEQYF